The 10 T cell receptor beta chains below all came from one sample that was sequenced in a study of T cells in localized non-small cell lung cancer. Some clones are missing from TCRdb's copy, which holds only in-frame ones; the method was immunoSEQ multiplex PCR. The repertoire holds approximately 52,000 clones, with 86% as singletons. Here the sequenced sample was peripheral blood, taken before any cancer treatment. These receptors were obtained from an older male donor with stage III squamous cell lung carcinoma.

This clone came up once. This sequence joins TRBV5-8 and TRBJ1-4; D is undetermined. Germline CDR1 reads SGHTS; CDR2 reads YDEGEE. V shed 4 bases and J shed 0 bases, with 16 bases lying between them. This CDR3 contains 17 residues. The CDR3 loop reads CASSLGRNTATNEKLFF. DNA of the CDR3: TGTGCCAGCAGCCTCGGTCGGAATACTGCAACTAATGAAAAACTGTTTTTT.

The chain carries TRBV18 and TRBJ2-5, with TRBD2 as a possible D gene (5 bases). The germline V gene has CDR1 KGHSH and CDR2 LQKENI. The V end lost 3 bases, the J end lost 1 base, and 12 bases lay between the germline ends. There are 15 residues in the CDR3. In DNA, the CDR3 is TGTGCCAGCTCACCTCAATCCGGGGTCCAAGAGACCCAGTACTTC. Protein sequence: CASSPQSGVQETQYF.

The V gene is TRBV20-1, the J gene TRBJ1-2; D uncertain. There are 11 residues in the CDR3. Trimming stripped 1 base from V and 7 bases from J, with 7 bases between. CDR1 and CDR2 from the germline V gene are DFQATT and SNEGSKA (reference sequence). The CDR3 protein is CSARVLAGYTF. CDR3 sequence (DNA): TGCAGTGCTAGAGTCCTGGCTGGCTACACCTTC.

The rearrangement joins TRBV9 to TRBJ2-3; D is ambiguous. V was pared by 0 bases and J by 1 base, with 6 bases between. Germline V gene sequence: CDR1 SGDLS, CDR2 YYNGEE. The CDR3 length is 14 residues. CDR3 nucleotide sequence: TGTGCCAGCAGCGTAGGTCCAGGCACAGATACGCAGTATTTT. Translating it yields CASSVGPGTDTQYF.

Written as DNA, the CDR3 is TGTGCCAGCTCACCGGGGGGGTCCTCCTACAATGAGCAGTTCTTC. This codes for CASSPGGSSYNEQFF. J is TRBJ2-1 and V is TRBV18, with 7 nucleotides matching TRBD2. The germline V gene has CDR1 KGHSH and CDR2 LQKENI. V lost 3 bases, J lost 0 bases, and 2 bases stayed unmatched. This CDR3 spans 15 amino acids.

This clone was detected only once. The chain is built from TRBV5-4 and TRBJ2-7; the D is unclear. CDR3 size: 14 residues. The ends were cut back, 0 bases at V and 2 bases at J, with 9 bases in the middle. Looked up from germline, CDR1 is SGHNT and CDR2 is YYREEE (reference sequence). CDR3 protein: CASSLAGGTYEQYF. In nucleotides, the CDR3 is TGTGCCAGCAGCTTGGCGGGCGGAACCTACGAGCAGTACTTC.

The genes are TRBV11-2 and TRBJ2-3; D possibly uses TRBD1 or TRBD2 (6 bases each). CDR3 length: 15 residues. With 1 base removed from V and 0 bases from J, the gap between germline ends came to 8 bases. Germline V gene lookup returns CDR1 SGHAT and CDR2 FQNNGV. CDR3 region: CASSLAGASTDTQYF. The CDR3 bases are TGTGCCAGCAGCTTAGCGGGGGCCAGCACAGATACGCAGTATTTT.

The rearrangement uses TRBV7-9 and TRBJ2-3; D is perhaps TRBD1 (6 bases). There are 15 residues in the CDR3. The V end was cut by 5 bases, the J end by 4 bases, with 16 bases between. Germline CDR1 SEHNR, CDR2 FQNEAQ (reference sequence). In nucleotides, the CDR3 is TGTGCCAGCAGCCGAACAGGGTACCCGCCAGATACGCAGTATTTT. Translation gives CASSRTGYPPDTQYF.

This rearrangement joins TRBV5-6 to TRBJ1-5; a possible D gene is TRBD1 (6 bases). The CDR3 is 14 amino acids. Trimming removed 4 bases from V and 2 bases from J, with 10 bases in between. In germline, CDR1 is SGHDT, CDR2 YYEEEE. CDR3 amino acids: CASSPTGGNQPQHF. The CDR3 coding sequence is TGTGCCAGCAGCCCGACAGGCGGCAATCAGCCCCAGCATTTT.

The rearrangement uses TRBV15 and TRBJ2-7; D gene ambiguous. Trimming cost V 0 bases and J 2 bases, with 11 bases left between them. CDR1 and CDR2 (germline): LNHNV, YYDKDF (reference sequence). There are 15 residues in the CDR3. The CDR3 protein is CATSRDKRPAYEQYF. DNA for the CDR3: TGTGCCACCAGCAGAGATAAAAGGCCGGCCTACGAGCAGTACTTC.